Below are 5 T cell receptor beta chains sequenced from a single sample in a study of graft-versus-host responses after intestinal transplantation. No antigen has been identified for these receptors. Here immunoSEQ multiplex PCR was the method, and the copy in TCRdb shows in-frame clones only, minus some. The sample consists of over 100,000 clones, just under 95% of them appearing once. Sequencing used unstimulated CD4+ T cells sorted from spleen or lymph node cells, obtained before intestinal transplant. These TCRs come from a human donor who received an intestinal transplant.

The J gene is TRBJ1-2, the V gene TRBV5-1; D may be TRBD1 (5 bases). The CDR3 length is 14 residues. The germline gives CDR1 SGHRS, CDR2 YFSETQ. V shed 4 bases and J shed 4 bases, with 14 bases lying between them. The CDR3 protein is CASSPDGGSYGYTF. The CDR3 bases are TGCGCCAGCAGCCCAGATGGGGGGAGCTATGGCTACACCTTC.

The chain combines TRBV5-1 with TRBJ2-1; D unclear. The germline V and J ends were trimmed by 1 base and 2 bases, with 10 bases remaining between them. Germline V CDR1 and CDR2: SGHRS, YFSETQ. The length of the CDR3 is 15 residues. Here the CDR3 DNA reads TGCGCCAGCAGCTTGTTTATGGATGCCTACAATGAGCAGTTCTTC. The encoded protein is CASSLFMDAYNEQFF. Filled out from reference TRBV5-1 and TRBJ2-1, the complete variable domain reads KAGVTQTPRYLIKTRGQQVTLSCSPISGHRSVSWYQQTPGQGLQFLFEYFSETQRNKGNFPGRFSGRQFSNSRSEMNVSTLELGDSALYLCASSLFMDAYNEQFFGPGTRLTVL.

DNA for the CDR3: TGTGCCAGCAGTGTCCGACAGGGGGCCCAGCCCCAGCATTTT. Protein: CASSVRQGAQPQHF. V gene TRBV2 combines with J gene TRBJ1-5; 10 bases are a match to TRBD1. Germline CDR1 is SNHLY and CDR2 is FYNNEI. CDR3 size: 14 residues. Trimming took 4 bases from V and 7 from J; bases not matched to a gene: 4.

The chain has TRBV11-2 and TRBJ1-1, with D uncertain. This CDR3 contains 15 residues. From germline, CDR1 is SGHAT and CDR2 FQNNGV. V was trimmed by 0 bases and J by 5 bases, leaving 13 bases between them. CDR3 region: CASSLEGLRRTEAFF. CDR3 DNA sequence: TGTGCCAGCAGCTTAGAGGGTCTCAGGAGGACTGAAGCTTTCTTT.

The chain links TRBV10-2 to TRBJ2-1; tentative D call: TRBD2 (6 bases). Germline V gene lookup returns CDR1 WSHSY and CDR2 SAAADI. This CDR3 has 16 amino acids. With 4 bases removed from V and 5 bases from J, the gap between germline ends came to 18 bases. The CDR3 region has the DNA TGCGCCAGCAGTGTTGCACCGGGACCGGGAGACAATGAGCAGTTCTTC. The encoded protein is CASSVAPGPGDNEQFF.